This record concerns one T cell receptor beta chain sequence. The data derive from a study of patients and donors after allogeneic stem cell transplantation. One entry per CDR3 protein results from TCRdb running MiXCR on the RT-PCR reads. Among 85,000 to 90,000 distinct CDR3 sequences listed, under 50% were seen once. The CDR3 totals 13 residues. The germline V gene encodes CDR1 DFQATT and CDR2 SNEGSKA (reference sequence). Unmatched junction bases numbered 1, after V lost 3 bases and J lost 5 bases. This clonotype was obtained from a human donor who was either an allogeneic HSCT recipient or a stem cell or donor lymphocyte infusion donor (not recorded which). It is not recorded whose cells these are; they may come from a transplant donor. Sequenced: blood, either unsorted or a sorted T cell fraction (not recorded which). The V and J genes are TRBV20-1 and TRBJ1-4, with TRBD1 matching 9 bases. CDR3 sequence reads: CSARGTGNEKLFF. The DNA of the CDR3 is TGCAGTGCTAGGGGGACAGGGAATGAAAAACTGTTTTTT.